Presented here are 20 T cell receptor beta chains from one specimen sequenced in a study of graft-versus-host responses after intestinal transplantation. Assay used: immunoSEQ multiplex PCR; TCRdb lists only in-frame clones, some missing. Of roughly 90,000 clones listed, around 93% were seen once; the top ten hold 0.3% to 0.35%. The antigens of these receptors remain unknown. Sample: unstimulated CD4+ T cells sorted from spleen or lymph node cells, taken before transplant. The receptors shown here come from a human donor who was the organ donor for an intestinal transplant.

The CDR3 protein is CASSLPLRSRETYNEQFF. CDR3 coding DNA: TGTGCCAGCAGTCTACCACTCAGGTCACGCGAGACCTACAATGAGCAGTTCTTC. The chain carries TRBV28 and TRBJ2-1, with unresolved D. Deletions cut 5 bases from V and 2 bases from J, with 22 bases between. The CDR3 covers 18 residues. From germline, CDR1 is MDHEN and CDR2 SYDVKM.

The gene calls are TRBV6-5 and TRBJ2-1; TRBD2 matches 10 bases. V shed 10 bases and J 7 bases; nucleotides not matched to a gene: 10. This CDR3 spans 14 amino acids. Germline V CDR1 and CDR2: MNHEY, SVGAGI. The DNA of the CDR3 is TGTGCCACCAAGGGGGAACTAGCGGGAAATGAGCAGTTCTTC. Protein product: CATKGELAGNEQFF.

This chain uses TRBV5-6 with TRBJ2-5; TRBD2 matches 7 bases. CDR3 length equals 16 residues. Germline CDR1 SGHDT, CDR2 YYEEEE. Trimming took 0 bases from V and 2 from J; bases not matched to a gene: 7. CDR3 loop: CASSLVGPSGQETQYF. The DNA of the CDR3 is TGTGCCAGCAGCTTGGTAGGTCCTAGCGGACAAGAGACCCAGTACTTC.

This chain uses TRBV2 with TRBJ2-2, with TRBD2 identical over 7 bases. J gave up 6 bases and V 2 bases, and 12 bases lay outside the gene matches. Germline CDR1 reads SNHLY; CDR2 reads FYNNEI. The CDR3 is made up of 17 amino acids. CDR3 DNA sequence: TGTGCCAGCAGTGAAACCTCACCCCGGGGGGTCGCCGGGGAGCTGTTTTTT. Its protein product is CASSETSPRGVAGELFF.

V and J are TRBV28 and TRBJ2-4, with TRBD1 matching 8 bases. V trimming: 5 bases; J trimming: 5 bases; junction bases outside the gene matches: 5. This CDR3 has 14 amino acids. Germline loops: CDR1 MDHEN, CDR2 SYDVKM. The CDR3 loop reads CASSPEGQENIQYF. CDR3 DNA sequence: TGTGCCAGCAGTCCTGAGGGACAGGAAAACATTCAGTACTTC.

The CDR3: CASSQGGGGGGASYEQYF. The CDR3 nucleotides read TGTGCCAGCAGCCAAGGGGGCGGCGGAGGGGGCGCCTCCTACGAGCAGTACTTC. V is TRBV4-2 and J is TRBJ2-7; maybe TRBD1 (7 bases). Per the germline V gene, CDR1 is LGHNA and CDR2 is YNFKEQ. This CDR3 contains 18 residues. V lost 1 base to trimming and J lost 0 bases, with 19 bases between them.

The genes are TRBV18 and TRBJ2-3; 16 bases map to TRBD2. Per the germline V gene, CDR1 is KGHSH and CDR2 is LQKENI. With 2 bases clipped from V and 1 base from J, the junction kept 9 bases outside the gene matches. The CDR3 spans 20 residues. CDR3 coding DNA: TGTGCCAGCTCACCATTACCGGGACTAGCGGGGGGGCGTGGCACAGATACGCAGTATTTT. As protein: CASSPLPGLAGGRGTDTQYF.

DNA for the CDR3: TGCGCCAGCAGCCTGGACTCCCCTGGGGCCAACGTCCTGACTTTC. It codes for CASSLDSPGANVLTF. V gene TRBV5-1 combines with J gene TRBJ2-6, with D perhaps matching TRBD2 (5 bases). Germline V gene sequence: CDR1 SGHRS, CDR2 YFSETQ. V lost 4 bases and J lost 2, with 10 bases in between. The CDR3 loop spans 15 amino acids.

The gene calls are TRBV28 and TRBJ2-7, with 9 nucleotides matching TRBD1. V lost 3 bases, J lost 2 bases, and 5 bases stayed unmatched. Germline V lookup: CDR1 MDHEN, CDR2 SYDVKM. The CDR3 has 15 amino acids. CDR3: CASSFGTGTTYEQYF. In DNA, the CDR3 is TGTGCCAGCAGTTTTGGGACAGGGACTACCTACGAGCAGTACTTC.

The rearrangement uses TRBV7-6 and TRBJ2-5, with 14 bases matching TRBD2. V shed 6 bases and J 3 bases; nucleotides not matched to a gene: 6. Per germline, CDR1 SGHVS and CDR2 FNYEAQ. This CDR3 contains 16 residues. The CDR3 DNA reads TGTGCCAGCAGGACTAGCGGGGGGGCGGGCGAAGAGACCCAGTACTTC. It translates to CASRTSGGAGEETQYF.

The chain carries TRBV15 and TRBJ1-3; 8 positions agree with TRBD1. There are 14 residues in the CDR3. Germline values: CDR1 LNHNV, CDR2 YYDKDF (reference sequence). Losses at the gene ends were 3 bases for V and 2 bases for J; bases not matched to a gene: 0. CDR3 DNA: TGTGCCACCAGCAGGGACAGGGCTGGAAACACCATATATTTT. Residues: CATSRDRAGNTIYF. Using reference TRBV15 and TRBJ1-3 for the parts outside the CDR3, the full variable domain is DAMVIQNPRYQVTQFGKPVTLSCSQTLNHNVMYWYQQKSSQAPKLLFHYYDKDFNNEADTPDNFQSRRPNTSFCFLDIRSPGLGDTAMYLCATSRDRAGNTIYFGEGSWLTVV.

The chain carries TRBV5-4 and TRBJ2-7; D unclear. Deletions cut 5 bases from V and 0 bases from J, with 9 bases between. Germline CDR1 reads SGHNT; CDR2 reads YYREEE (reference sequence). The CDR3 consists of 13 residues. CDR3 residues: CASSPDTSYEQYF. The DNA of the CDR3 is TGTGCCAGCAGTCCCGACACCTCCTACGAGCAGTACTTC.

This clone was recorded only once. The chain employs TRBV7-9 and TRBJ1-1, with unresolved D. The germline gives CDR1 SEHNR, CDR2 FQNEAQ (reference sequence). This CDR3 spans 13 amino acids. V lost 3 bases to trimming and J lost 1 base, with 6 bases between them. The CDR3 is CASSFVRNTEAFF. In DNA, the CDR3 is TGTGCCAGCAGCTTCGTCCGGAACACTGAAGCTTTCTTT.

The CDR3 sequence is CASSLATAWPRGYTF. The CDR3 bases are TGTGCCAGCAGCTTAGCCACAGCATGGCCCAGGGGCTACACCTTC. V is TRBV7-2 and J is TRBJ1-2; D gene unclear. V was shortened by 0 bases and J by 8 bases, with 16 bases between the two germline ends. Germline loops: CDR1 SGHTA, CDR2 FQGNSA. This CDR3 region has 15 residues.

The chain employs TRBV29-1 and TRBJ2-5, with 10 bases that match TRBD2. The V gene end was trimmed by 4 bases and the J gene end by 2 bases; junction bases not matched to a gene: 4. This CDR3 contains 14 residues. CDR1 and CDR2 (germline): SQVTM, ANQGSEA. The CDR3 here is CSVARLAGQETQYF. CDR3 sequence (DNA): TGCAGCGTTGCACGACTAGCGGGTCAAGAGACCCAGTACTTC.

The V call is TRBV5-1, the J call TRBJ2-3; possibly TRBD2 for D (6 bases). CDR3 length equals 14 residues. From germline, CDR1 is SGHRS and CDR2 YFSETQ. The V end was cut by 0 bases, the J end by 4 bases, with 9 bases between. CDR3 in amino acids: CASSLAGASDTQYF. DNA of the CDR3: TGCGCCAGCAGCTTGGCGGGAGCTTCAGATACGCAGTATTTT. The full variable domain, completed using reference TRBV5-1 and TRBJ2-3, is KAGVTQTPRYLIKTRGQQVTLSCSPISGHRSVSWYQQTPGQGLQFLFEYFSETQRNKGNFPGRFSGRQFSNSRSEMNVSTLELGDSALYLCASSLAGASDTQYFGPGTRLTVL.

The chain links TRBV5-1 to TRBJ1-1, with 8 positions matching TRBD1. Germline values: CDR1 SGHRS, CDR2 YFSETQ. The CDR3 runs 16 residues. Trimming took 1 base from V and 5 from J; bases not matched to a gene: 10. CDR3 protein: CASSLIAGQAGTEAFF. In nucleotides, the CDR3 is TGCGCCAGCAGCTTGATCGCGGGACAGGCGGGAACTGAAGCTTTCTTT. The full variable domain, with the rest looked up from reference TRBV5-1 and TRBJ1-1, is KAGVTQTPRYLIKTRGQQVTLSCSPISGHRSVSWYQQTPGQGLQFLFEYFSETQRNKGNFPGRFSGRQFSNSRSEMNVSTLELGDSALYLCASSLIAGQAGTEAFFGQGTRLTVV.

CDR3 sequence reads: CASGLNRNSPLHF. Here the CDR3 DNA reads TGTGCTAGTGGTTTGAATAGAAATTCACCCCTCCACTTT. The chain recombines TRBV12-5 with TRBJ1-6, with no clear D. The CDR3 runs 13 residues. Trimming cost V 2 bases and J 7 bases, with 6 bases left between them. Germline values: CDR1 LGHNT, CDR2 FRNRAP.

J is TRBJ1-2 and V is TRBV25-1, with 7 bases aligning to TRBD1. From germline, CDR1 is MGHDK and CDR2 SYGVNS. The CDR3 runs 16 residues. V was clipped by 4 bases and J by 1 base; unmatched bases: 9. The CDR3 region has the DNA TGTGCCAGCAGTGGACCCGGGACAGATGTTAACTATGGCTACACCTTC. It yields the protein CASSGPGTDVNYGYTF.

The genes are TRBV5-4 and TRBJ2-3, with 7 bases identical to TRBD1. Trimming at V came to 4 bases and at J to 2 bases, leaving 7 bases not matched to a gene. Germline V gene data show CDR1 as SGHNT and CDR2 as YYREEE (reference sequence). The CDR3 is 15 residues long. The CDR3 reads CASSLGQVATDTQYF. CDR3 DNA sequence: TGTGCCAGCAGCCTTGGACAGGTAGCCACAGATACGCAGTATTTT.